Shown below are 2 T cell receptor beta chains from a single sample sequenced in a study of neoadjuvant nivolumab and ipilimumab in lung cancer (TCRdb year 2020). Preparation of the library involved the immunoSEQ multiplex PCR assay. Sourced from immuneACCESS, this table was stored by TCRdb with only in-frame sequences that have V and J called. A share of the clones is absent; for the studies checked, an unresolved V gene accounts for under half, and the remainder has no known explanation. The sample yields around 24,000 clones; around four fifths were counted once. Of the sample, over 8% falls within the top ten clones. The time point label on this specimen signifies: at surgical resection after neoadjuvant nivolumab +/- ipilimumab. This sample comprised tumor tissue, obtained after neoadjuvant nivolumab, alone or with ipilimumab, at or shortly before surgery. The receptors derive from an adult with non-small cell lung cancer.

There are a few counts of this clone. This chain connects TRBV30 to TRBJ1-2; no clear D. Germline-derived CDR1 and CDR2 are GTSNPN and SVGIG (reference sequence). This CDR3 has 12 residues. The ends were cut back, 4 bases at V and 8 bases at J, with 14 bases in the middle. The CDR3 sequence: CAWTRTSGGYTF. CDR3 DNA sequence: TGTGCCTGGACTAGGACCAGTGGCGGCTACACCTTC.

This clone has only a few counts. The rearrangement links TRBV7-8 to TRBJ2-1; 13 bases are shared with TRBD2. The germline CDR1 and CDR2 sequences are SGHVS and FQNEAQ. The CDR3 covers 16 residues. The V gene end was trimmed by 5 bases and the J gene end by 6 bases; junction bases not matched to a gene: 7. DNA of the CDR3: TGTGCCAGCAGCCCGAGGACTAGCGGGGGCCTCAATGAGCAGTTCTTC. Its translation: CASSPRTSGGLNEQFF. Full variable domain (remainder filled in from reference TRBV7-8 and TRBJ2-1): GAGVSQSPRYKVAKRGQDVALRCDPISGHVSLFWYQQALGQGPEFLTYFQNEAQLDKSGLPSDRFFAERPEGSVSTLKIQRTQQEDSAVYLCASSPRTSGGLNEQFFGPGTRLTVL.